Presented here are 2 T cell receptor beta chains from one specimen sequenced in a study of cytotoxic CD8 clonotypes in ibrutinib-treated CLL. The repertoire was sequenced with immunoSEQ multiplex PCR; TCRdb's copy has only in-frame clones and lacks some. This sample has around 310,000 clones, with 70% to 80% found just once. This specimen was PBMCs, taken before ibrutinib treatment. The receptor source for this set is a human donor with chronic lymphocytic leukemia.

This chain joins TRBV27 and TRBJ2-2; D gene ambiguous. This CDR3 is 13 amino acids long. Germline-derived CDR1 and CDR2 are MNHEY and SMNVEV (reference sequence). V was shortened by 7 bases and J by 4 bases, with 10 bases between the two germline ends. In DNA form, the CDR3 reads TGTGCCAGCACCCCGTTCCCCACCGGGGAGCTGTTTTTT. Its translation is CASTPFPTGELFF.

The genes are TRBV6-6 and TRBJ1-2, with a possible D match to TRBD1 (6 bases). The CDR3 runs to 12 residues. V was pared by 7 bases and J by 4 bases, with 10 bases between. Germline V gene sequence: CDR1 MNHNY, CDR2 SVGAGI (reference sequence). CDR3 DNA: TGTGCCAGCACCCAGGGGCTCTATGGCTACACCTTC. Amino acids: CASTQGLYGYTF.